A single sample is the source of the 14 T cell receptor beta chains below, sequenced in a study of CD8 T cells in ankylosing spondylitis. Study observations and caveats: Roughly eight highly homologous variants made up a TCR beta motif, and this motif appeared characteristic of ankylosing spondylitis blood.

TCRdb re-derived calls from the 5' RACE reads in MiXCR, one entry per CDR3 protein. The data show fewer than 550,000 distinct CDR3 sequences, with over 4% seen just once and roughly 3.5% held by the top ten. For these TCRs, the target antigens are not known. The sample consisted of blood, either unsorted or a sorted T cell fraction (not recorded which). These receptors were taken from a male donor with ankylosing spondylitis.

This clonotype was recorded a few times. V and J are TRBV6-2 or TRBV6-3 and TRBJ1-5, with a tentative D call TRBD1 (5 bases). The CDR3 spans 15 residues. The V end was cut by 3 bases, the J end by 2 bases, with 11 bases between. CDR1 MNHEY and CDR2 SVGEGT come from the germline V gene. The CDR3 nucleotides are TGTGCCAGCAGTTATGTTGGAGGGGGCAATCAGCCCCAGCATTTT. Encoded protein: CASSYVGGGNQPQHF.

The table lists this clonotype with many counts. The genes are TRBV20-1 and TRBJ2-2; D might be TRBD1 (5 bases). Trimming stripped 6 bases from V and 6 bases from J, with 11 bases between. CDR1 DFQATT and CDR2 SNEGSKA come from the germline V gene (reference sequence). The CDR3 consists of 12 residues. In DNA form, the CDR3 reads TGCAGTGCCCCGACAGTTGCCGGGGAGCTGTTTTTT. Its translation: CSAPTVAGELFF.

This clonotype was recorded at least ten times. The chain joins TRBV20-1 to TRBJ2-7; D is unclear. CDR3 length: 12 residues. Trimming pared 3 bases from V and 8 bases from J, leaving 14 bases between. Looked up from germline, CDR1 is DFQATT and CDR2 is SNEGSKA (reference sequence). The chain's CDR3 is CSASPDRFKQYF. CDR3 coding DNA: TGCAGTGCTAGCCCCGACCGATTCAAGCAGTACTTC.

The chain is built from TRBV28 and TRBJ1-1, with TRBD1 as a possible D gene (5 bases). Trimming shortened V by 8 bases and J by 1 base, and 14 bases separated the two germline ends. The CDR3 totals 14 residues. The germline gives CDR1 MDHEN, CDR2 SYDVKM. CDR3 DNA sequence: TGTGCCAGCCCCTCCCAGGGACCGAACACTGAAGCTTTCTTT. Amino acid sequence: CASPSQGPNTEAFF.

The V and J genes are TRBV7-9 and TRBJ2-1, with 10 nucleotides matching TRBD1. Germline loops: CDR1 SEHNR, CDR2 FQNEAQ (reference sequence). V shed 5 bases and J 3 bases; nucleotides not matched to a gene: 10. This CDR3 has 17 amino acids. The CDR3 nucleotides read TGTGCCAGCAGCGGGGGGAGCCGGACAGGGGGCTACAATGAGCAGTTCTTC. Its protein product is CASSGGSRTGGYNEQFF. Looking up the rest from reference TRBV7-9 and TRBJ2-1 gives the full variable domain: DTGVSQNPRHKITKRGQNVTFRCDPISEHNRLYWYRQTLGQGPEFLTYFQNEAQLEKSRLLSDRFSAERPKGSFSTLEIQRTEQGDSAMYLCASSGGSRTGGYNEQFFGPGTRLTVL.

Many counts were recorded for this clonotype. The rearrangement links TRBV7-2 to TRBJ1-6; maybe TRBD1 (5 bases). The CDR3 is 15 residues long. Germline CDR1 and CDR2: SGHTA and FQGNSA. V was clipped by 2 bases and J by 10 bases, with 15 bases between them. The CDR3 loop is CASSLSFQGGSPLHF. Here the CDR3 DNA reads TGTGCCAGCAGCTTATCCTTCCAGGGTGGCTCACCCCTCCACTTT.

This clonotype was observed a few times. CDR3 amino acids: CASSLAPRGRNTGELFF. The CDR3 bases are TGTGCCAGCAGCTTAGCGCCGCGGGGGCGGAACACCGGGGAGCTGTTTTTT. This chain links TRBV7-9 with TRBJ2-2; perhaps TRBD2 as D (7 bases). CDR1 SEHNR and CDR2 FQNEAQ come from the germline V gene (reference sequence). Trimming took off 0 bases at V and 1 base at J, with 12 bases between the two ends. CDR3 size: 17 residues.

In its sample, this clonotype was seen a few times. The chain is built from TRBV9 and TRBJ1-1; D is perhaps TRBD1 (5 bases). Germline V lookup: CDR1 SGDLS, CDR2 YYNGEE. The CDR3 has 15 residues. V was cut by 0 bases and J by 7 bases, with 16 bases left in between. CDR3 in amino acids: CASSVEWAAGGEAFF. DNA of the CDR3: TGTGCCAGCAGCGTAGAATGGGCGGCCGGGGGTGAAGCTTTCTTT. The full variable domain, with the rest looked up from reference TRBV9 and TRBJ1-1, is DSGVTQTPKHLITATGQRVTLRCSPRSGDLSVYWYQQSLDQGLQFLIQYYNGEERAKGNILERFSAQQFPDLHSELNLSSLELGDSALYFCASSVEWAAGGEAFFGQGTRLTVV.

This clonotype has at least ten counts. V and J are TRBV4-3 and TRBJ1-1; D gene uncertain. Trimming cost V 0 bases and J 10 bases, with 12 bases left between them. Germline lookup yields CDR1 LGHNA and CDR2 YSLEER. The length of the CDR3 is 13 residues. CDR3 loop: CASSQEVALVAFF. The CDR3 DNA reads TGCGCCAGCAGCCAAGAGGTGGCCCTGGTAGCTTTCTTT.

This clonotype was counted ten times or more. This rearrangement joins TRBV7-9 to TRBJ1-6; D remains unclear. This CDR3 has 14 residues. Germline V CDR1 and CDR2: SEHNR, FQNEAQ (reference sequence). Trimming removed 2 bases at V and 9 bases at J, with 11 bases between. The chain's CDR3 is CASSLFGSVSPLHF. CDR3 in DNA: TGTGCCAGCAGCTTATTCGGTAGCGTTTCACCCCTCCACTTT.

The sample holds many counts of this clonotype. The V gene is TRBV6-1, the J gene TRBJ1-1; TRBD1 agrees at 7 bases. Germline V gene data show CDR1 as MNHNS and CDR2 as SASEGT. This CDR3 has 14 residues. V shed 7 bases, J shed 6 bases, and the junction held 11 bases outside the gene matches. CDR3 region: CASNIQGRFSEAFF. The CDR3 coding sequence is TGTGCCAGCAATATACAGGGGAGATTCTCTGAAGCTTTCTTT.

The chain has TRBV7-2 and TRBJ2-1; D is undetermined. CDR1 and CDR2 (germline): SGHTA, FQGNSA. The V end was cut by 5 bases, the J end by 5 bases, with 10 bases between. This CDR3 is 13 amino acids long. CDR3 in DNA: TGTGCCAGCAGCCCCCCTTGGCACAATGAGCAGTTCTTC. Amino acid sequence: CASSPPWHNEQFF.

There are many counts of this clonotype. This rearrangement joins TRBV9 to TRBJ2-1, with 7 bases fitting TRBD2. CDR1 and CDR2 (germline): SGDLS, YYNGEE. This CDR3 has 19 residues. After removal of 0 bases from V and 4 bases from J, the junction contained 16 bases not matched to a gene. In DNA, the CDR3 is TGTGCCAGCAGCGTAGAATGGACGAGACACCAGCGGGGATACAATGAGCAGTTCTTC. This encodes CASSVEWTRHQRGYNEQFF.

The chain carries TRBV11-1 and TRBJ2-7, with 7 bases matching TRBD2. Germline V gene sequence: CDR1 SGHAT, CDR2 FQDESV (reference sequence). This CDR3 has 15 residues. Germline trimming cut 3 bases from V and 3 bases from J; bases unmatched to any gene: 8. CDR3 sequence: CASSFLLAGDYEQYF. In DNA form, the CDR3 reads TGTGCCAGCAGCTTCTTGTTGGCGGGAGACTACGAGCAGTACTTC. Looking up the rest from reference TRBV11-1 and TRBJ2-7 gives the full variable domain: EAEVAQSPRYKITEKSQAVAFWCDPISGHATLYWYRQILGQGPELLVQFQDESVVDDSQLPKDRFSAERLKGVDSTLKIQPAELGDSAMYLCASSFLLAGDYEQYFGPGTRLTVT.